This T cell receptor (beta chain) was profiled in a study of Japanese encephalitis immunity and Zika vaccine responses. By share of the sample, this clonotype is hyperexpanded. Peptide pools at about 1 ug/mL each stimulated CFSE-labeled PBMCs over a roughly 6-day culture. The sort collected unfixed, live, CD56-CD19-CD16-CD3+CD4+ CFSE-low proliferating CD4 T cells. The V and J ends lost 1 base and 8 bases, in that order; junction bases with no gene match: 17. Germline loops: CDR1 LNHNV, CDR2 YYDKDF (reference sequence). This CDR3 is built from 18 residues. MiXCR, applied by TCRdb to the 5' RACE reads, yields one record per CDR3 protein. The data contain 200 to 250 distinct CDR3 sequences, about 4% of them seen just once; the ten biggest clones take up roughly 40%.

The TCR sequence derives from an adult woman who received an inactivated Zika virus vaccine. The V and J genes are TRBV15 and TRBJ1-2, with 9 bases that match TRBD1. The input for sequencing was antigen-activated CD4+ T cells from blood, cultured, taken during a Zika inactivated vaccine study. The CDR3 sequence is CATSRGTGTGSLEGGYTF. DNA for the CDR3: TGTGCCACCAGCAGAGGGACCGGGACAGGGTCGCTCGAGGGGGGCTACACCTTC.